Listed here is a single T cell receptor beta chain. No cognate antigen has been identified for it. Base qualities are missing; no much larger clone stands one base away. The method was the immunoSEQ multiplex PCR assay. DNA from the cultured and isolated CD4+ T cells underwent TCR beta CDR3 sequencing. The paper's data handling went like this. Non-productive TCR sequences were removed and reads were trimmed to the CDR3 region, keeping CDR3s of at least 7 amino acids. The MANAFEST web app was used to pick out antigen-specific clonotypes by comparing their expansion in peptide wells with that in reference cultures. For clones to be considered positive, expansion at FDR<0.05 versus reference and all other wells, an odds ratio above 5, and a frequency above 0.1% in two replicate wells were required. A clonotype was defined as cross-reactive if the clonotype was significantly expanded both in SARS-CoV-2 spike wells and in at least one common cold coronavirus spike condition. Using the stringdist R package, CDR3 similarity was measured by Levenshtein distance, and unrooted trees were constructed with ape in R 3.6.1. The table was pulled from immuneACCESS by TCRdb, which kept in-frame rearrangements only. Such tables lose some clones; where checked, under half of the loss comes from unresolved V genes, and the rest has no known cause. V and J calls and clone size are given by that table; D and trimming were obtained from the DNA. The sample table records around 56,000 clones; approximately 80% of these occur just once. The ten largest clonotypes hold just over 3% of the sample.

The data stem from a study of vaccination effects on CD4 cells after COVID-19 (dated by TCRdb to 2022 to 2024). The study in broad terms: The ViraFEST assay stimulated PBMC with viral peptide pools and then used TCR sequencing to identify antigen-specific CD4+ T cell clonotypes by expansion. The study compared SARS-CoV-2 spike-specific CD4+ TCR repertoires before and after mRNA vaccination in COVID-19 convalescent patients and infection-naive vaccine recipients. Cultures from other donors in the study were sequenced using the Oncomine TCR Beta short-read assay on an Illumina iSeq 100. Each participant received two doses of an mRNA SARS-CoV-2 vaccine, either BNT162b2 or mRNA-1273. Over 1.5 million PBMC per well were cultured with 9 to 10 ug/ml peptides in IMDM containing around 5.3% human AB serum, about 10 IU/ml IL-2 and gentamicin. The full study included 10 to 11 COVID-19 convalescent patients and several SARS-CoV-2-naive healthy vaccine recipients. What the study reported, not specific to this receptor: Clones induced by infection and clones induced by vaccination both contracted markedly at late timepoints after vaccination, which fits with T cell responses waning over time. Only a small number of convalescent patients were included, and no early post-infection timepoints were available, which limited the study. In healthy vaccine recipients, vaccine-induced clones were almost all SARS-CoV-2 mono-reactive, with only 1 of 255 being cross-reactive with common cold coronaviruses.

After roughly 11 days of culture, CD4+ T cells were isolated with the EasySep CD4+ T cell isolation kit. The absence of prior SARS-CoV-2 infection in healthy vaccine recipients was confirmed by negative nucleocapsid antibodies before and after vaccination. Half of the culture medium was replaced with fresh IL-2-containing medium on days 3 and 7. Unless noted otherwise, every peptide stimulation condition was cultured in triplicate wells. Using Ficoll-Paque Plus gradient centrifugation, PBMC were separated from whole blood and then either used fresh or cryopreserved at -140C. The QIAamp micro DNA kit was used to extract genomic DNA from the cultured CD4+ T cells. Here the sequenced sample was CD4+ T cells from PBMCs cultured without peptide, taken before COVID-19 vaccination. The receptor was derived from a human donor who received a COVID-19 vaccine.

This receptor carries the CDR3 CASSPPGTYNEQFF. The sequenced DNA is TGTGCCAGCTCACCGCCTGGGACCTACAATGAGCAGTTCTTC. The sequence links TRBV18 to TRBJ2-1, with the D gene uncertain. The CDR3 holds 14 amino acids from the cysteine to the phenylalanine. The retained sequence is limited to the CDR3, 42 bases, with the frame set at the first base. Deletion took 3 bases off V and 2 bases off J, with a span of 8 bases between the germline ends. According to the germline V gene, CDR1 reads KGHSH and CDR2 reads LQKENI.